The 14 T cell receptor beta chains given below trace back to one sample, sequenced in a study of CD8 T cells in Susac syndrome. RNA in amounts of about 0.45 to 1 ug was reverse transcribed with random hexamers. From the immunoSEQ multiplex PCR reads, TCRdb called clonotypes with MiXCR, one entry per CDR3 protein. This sample carries roughly 100,000 distinct CDR3 sequences, 94% of them seen once, and the ten largest clones take 0.41%. The material sequenced was CD8+ T cells from PBMCs. The receptors derive from a human donor with Susac syndrome.

This clonotype occurred once. This chain connects TRBV13 to TRBJ2-1; D gene uncertain. Germline CDR1 PRHDT, CDR2 FYEKMQ (reference sequence). This CDR3 has 14 residues. V gave up 5 bases and J gave up 3 bases, with 11 bases separating them. The DNA of the CDR3 is TGTGCCAGCAGCGTTCGCTCTAGCTACAATGAGCAGTTCTTC. Encoded protein: CASSVRSSYNEQFF.

The chain combines TRBV12-3 or TRBV12-4 with TRBJ1-6, with D unresolved. This CDR3 has 14 amino acids. V lost 4 bases and J lost 9, with 13 bases in between. The CDR3 loop is CASSYGVIGSPLHF. The CDR3, as DNA: TGTGCCAGCAGTTATGGGGTGATCGGTTCACCCCTCCACTTT.

This chain links TRBV25-1 with TRBJ1-1, with 7 positions matching TRBD1. Germline CDR1 MGHDK, CDR2 SYGVNS. Losses at the gene ends were 4 bases for V and 3 bases for J; bases not matched to a gene: 5. The CDR3 sequence is 14 residues long. CDR3 protein: CASSGAQGHTEAFF. DNA of the CDR3: TGTGCCAGCAGTGGGGCACAGGGGCACACTGAAGCTTTCTTT.

The chain employs TRBV7-6 and TRBJ2-5; possibly TRBD2 for D (5 bases). Germline V lookup: CDR1 SGHVS, CDR2 FNYEAQ. The ends were cut back, 2 bases at V and 4 bases at J, with 14 bases in the middle. The CDR3 spans 15 residues. CDR3 sequence (DNA): TGTGCCAGCAGCTTAATCTGGGCTGAGGGAGAGACCCAGTACTTC. This codes for CASSLIWAEGETQYF.

The rearrangement links TRBV9 to TRBJ1-2, with a weak D call TRBD1 (6 bases). The CDR3 length is 13 residues. Trimming removed 3 bases from V and 3 bases from J, with 9 bases in between. The germline gives CDR1 SGDLS, CDR2 YYNGEE. CDR3 coding DNA: TGTGCCAGCAGCGGGACAGACTACTATGGCTACACCTTC. Translating it yields CASSGTDYYGYTF.

V gene TRBV3-1 combines with J gene TRBJ2-1; D perhaps matches TRBD1 (6 bases). V lost 1 base to trimming and J lost 1 base, with 11 bases between them. CDR3 length: 16 residues. The germline V gene encodes CDR1 LGHDT and CDR2 YNNKEL (reference sequence). The CDR3 protein is CASSQVTGQSYNEQFF. For the CDR3, the DNA is TGTGCCAGCAGCCAAGTAACAGGACAGTCCTACAATGAGCAGTTCTTC.

The chain recombines TRBV15 with TRBJ2-5; D is ambiguous. CDR3 length: 14 residues. Germline V gene lookup returns CDR1 LNHNV and CDR2 YYDKDF (reference sequence). Trimming took off 5 bases at V and 4 bases at J, with 14 bases between the two ends. CDR3 in DNA: TGTGCCACCAGCGAAACTACCGGAAGAGAGACCCAGTACTTC. This codes for CATSETTGRETQYF.

The chain uses TRBV25-1 and TRBJ2-5; weak D call: TRBD1 (6 bases). Per germline, CDR1 MGHDK and CDR2 SYGVNS. Trimming removed 1 base from V and 2 bases from J, with 8 bases in between. The CDR3 is 14 amino acids. The CDR3 bases are TGTGCCAGCAGTGAATTGCAGGGGCAAGAGACCCAGTACTTC. Amino acid sequence: CASSELQGQETQYF.

The chain is built from TRBV3-1 and TRBJ2-3; no clear D. V lost 4 bases and J 4 bases, leaving 15 bases between the germline ends. The CDR3 is 15 residues long. CDR1 is LGHDT, CDR2 YNNKEL, per germline (reference sequence). The CDR3 loop reads CASSPWYAPADTQYF. CDR3 in DNA: TGTGCCAGCAGCCCTTGGTACGCGCCCGCAGATACGCAGTATTTT.

V gene TRBV7-6 combines with J gene TRBJ1-1, with D uncertain. Germline V gene data show CDR1 as SGHVS and CDR2 as FNYEAQ. The V end was cut by 2 bases, the J end by 7 bases, with 11 bases between. This CDR3 is built from 13 residues. CDR3 in amino acids: CASSLSAGYEAFF. The CDR3 DNA sequence: TGTGCCAGCAGCTTAAGCGCAGGCTATGAAGCTTTCTTT.

CDR3 protein: CASSQDSGMGTQYF. Written as DNA, the CDR3 is TGCGCCAGCAGCCAAGATTCAGGGATGGGGACCCAGTACTTC. The V and J genes are TRBV4-3 and TRBJ2-5; D might be TRBD1 (5 bases). In germline, CDR1 is LGHNA, CDR2 YSLEER. The length of the CDR3 is 14 residues. The V gene lost 0 bases and the J gene lost 7 bases, with 12 bases spanning the gap.

A few counts support this clonotype. The chain joins TRBV2 to TRBJ2-7; tentatively, D is TRBD2 (6 bases). The CDR3 is 13 residues long. Germline V gene sequence: CDR1 SNHLY, CDR2 FYNNEI. V was trimmed by 8 bases and J by 1 base, leaving 12 bases between them. CDR3 sequence (DNA): TGTGCCAGCGGGGAGGCAGCATCCTACGAGCAGTACTTC. Its translation: CASGEAASYEQYF.

The chain is built from TRBV4-3 and TRBJ2-5; TRBD1 agrees at 9 bases. The CDR3 spans 15 residues. Germline V gene data show CDR1 as LGHNA and CDR2 as YSLEER. V shed 1 base, J shed 4 bases, and the junction held 4 bases outside the gene matches. DNA of the CDR3: TGCGCCAGCAGCCAAGGGACAGGGGAAGGAGAGACCCAGTACTTC. Protein: CASSQGTGEGETQYF.

V is TRBV20-1 and J is TRBJ2-7; unclear D gene. The CDR3 extends over 11 amino acids. Deletions cut 1 base from V and 4 bases from J, with 5 bases between. Germline loops: CDR1 DFQATT, CDR2 SNEGSKA (reference sequence). Here the CDR3 reads CSARVEYEQYF. CDR3 DNA sequence: TGCAGTGCTAGAGTCGAATACGAGCAGTACTTC.